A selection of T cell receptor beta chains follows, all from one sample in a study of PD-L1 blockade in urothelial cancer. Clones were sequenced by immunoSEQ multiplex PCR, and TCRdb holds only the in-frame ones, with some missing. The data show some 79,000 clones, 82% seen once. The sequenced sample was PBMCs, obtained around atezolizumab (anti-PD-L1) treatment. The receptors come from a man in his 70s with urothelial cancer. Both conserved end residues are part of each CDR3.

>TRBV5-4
CASSRSSGQGSTEAFF
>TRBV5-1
CASSRTGSGELFF
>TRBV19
CASSITQGAGGYTF
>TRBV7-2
CASSLGGTSNQPQHF
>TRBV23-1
CASSPWRVAYYEQYF
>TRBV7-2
CASSLSSPGQVFAYEQYF
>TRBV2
CASSDREYPRTTEAFF
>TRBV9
CASSSGGEVANYGYTF
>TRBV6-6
CASTQGEPTNEKLFF
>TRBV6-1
CASSAGLSGETQYF
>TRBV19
CASSIWAGTLNAGELFF
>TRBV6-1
CASKEGGAQETQYF
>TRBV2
CASREEGQETQYF
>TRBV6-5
CASSRDREIQPQHF
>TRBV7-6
CASSSGGNNQPQHF
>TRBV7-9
CASSLYFGTEETEAFF
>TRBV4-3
CASSRSTVNYGYTF
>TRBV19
CASSMGGAYEQYF
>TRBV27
CASSLFPLLAGVADTQYF
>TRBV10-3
CAISEPRLAGTQYF
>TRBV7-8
CASSLALAGRRTGELFF
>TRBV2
CASSEAVVRRYTEAFF
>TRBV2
CASSVGGGPLTDTQYF
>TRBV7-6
CASSSLGLLYF
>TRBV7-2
CASSEIRAYETQYF
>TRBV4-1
CASSPLPGDTEAFF
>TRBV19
CASIRQGNTGELFF
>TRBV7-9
CASSFPQGVGNIQYF
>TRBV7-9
CASSLDGTSLGPQYF
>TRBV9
CASSVGTGEQETQYF
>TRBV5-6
CASSSTSRSYNEQFF
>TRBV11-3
CASSLFGLAGGEQFF
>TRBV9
CASSVPSPNRGEGYEQYF
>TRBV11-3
CASSSSRVANTGELFF
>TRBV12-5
CASGFQMNTEAFF
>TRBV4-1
CASSQVPRGTSGRRAGELFF
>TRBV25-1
CASSEFKGLETQYF
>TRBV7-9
CASSPSGFQETQYF
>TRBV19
CASSGRGGSSGANVLTF
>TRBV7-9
CASSLGGLGGGPGELFF
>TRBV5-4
CASSLGQGAQETQYF
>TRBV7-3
CASSLPSTISYEQYF
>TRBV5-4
CASSPSGGQTNSPLHF
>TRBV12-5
CATAGGFTDTQYF